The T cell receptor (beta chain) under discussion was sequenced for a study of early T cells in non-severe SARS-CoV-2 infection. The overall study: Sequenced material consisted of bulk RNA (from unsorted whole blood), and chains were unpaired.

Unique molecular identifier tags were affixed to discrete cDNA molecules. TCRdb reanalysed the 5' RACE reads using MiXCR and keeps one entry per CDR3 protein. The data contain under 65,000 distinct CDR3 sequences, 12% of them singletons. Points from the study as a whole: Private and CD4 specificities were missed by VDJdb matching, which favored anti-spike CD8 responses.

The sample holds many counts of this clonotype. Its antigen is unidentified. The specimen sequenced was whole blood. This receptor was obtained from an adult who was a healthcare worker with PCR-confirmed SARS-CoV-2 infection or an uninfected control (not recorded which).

Written as DNA, the CDR3 is TGTGCCAGCAGCCCCCGGACACATAGCAATCAGCCCCAGCATTTT. Amino acid sequence: CASSPRTHSNQPQHF. The rearrangement uses TRBV7-2 and TRBJ1-5; D may be TRBD1 (5 bases). The germline CDR1 and CDR2 sequences are SGHTA and FQGNSA. Trimming left V 5 bases short and J 0 bases short, with 11 bases between. The CDR3 is 15 amino acids.